A selection of T cell receptor beta chains follows, all from one sample in a study of early T cells in non-severe SARS-CoV-2 infection. TCRdb reprocessed the 5' RACE reads via MiXCR and lists one record per CDR3 protein. Here the sample spans approximately 110,000 distinct CDR3 sequences, 14% to 15% being singletons. The sample was whole blood. These receptors were collected from an adult who was a healthcare worker with PCR-confirmed SARS-CoV-2 infection or an uninfected control (not recorded which). The CDR3 runs from the conserved cysteine through the conserved F or W. Fields, in order: V gene, clone size, J gene, D gene, CDR3 protein, CDR3 DNA. D genes are given only for firm matches. Only some rows state a clone size, as once, few, many or a class for expanded clones.

>TRBV3-1|.|TRBJ2-1|.
CASSQGGGAVNEQFF
TGTGCCAGCAGCCAAGGAGGGGGGGCGGTCAATGAGCAGTTCTTC
>TRBV10-3|.|TRBJ1-5|TRBD1
CASYPTGRNNQPQHF
TGTGCCTCGTACCCGACAGGGAGGAACAATCAGCCCCAGCATTTT
>TRBV10-3|.|TRBJ2-2|TRBD1
CAISESPGGGRNTGELFF
TGTGCCATCAGTGAGTCTCCAGGGGGCGGACGAAACACCGGGGAGCTGTTTTTT
>TRBV6-6|few|TRBJ2-7|.
CASSHLYGVKTYEQYF
TGTGCCAGCAGCCACCTCTATGGGGTCAAGACCTACGAGCAGTACTTC
>TRBV7-9|few|TRBJ1-6|.
CASSGTGDRGPLHF
TGTGCCAGCAGCGGTACTGGAGATAGGGGGCCCCTCCACTTT
>TRBV6-1|many|TRBJ1-5|.
CASSGEFSNQPQHF
TGTGCCAGCAGTGGGGAATTTAGCAATCAGCCCCAGCATTTT
>TRBV18|.|TRBJ1-1|.
CASSPPFEGPEAFF
TGTGCCAGCTCACCACCGTTTGAGGGACCTGAAGCTTTCTTT
>TRBV5-1|few|TRBJ2-2|TRBD2
CASSQTSGTGELFF
TGCGCCAGCAGCCAGACTAGCGGGACCGGGGAGCTGTTTTTT
>TRBV7-3|.|TRBJ2-5|.
CASSLMGPPQETQYF
TGTGCCAGCAGCTTAATGGGACCACCACAAGAGACCCAGTACTTC
>TRBV6-6|.|TRBJ1-6|TRBD1
CASKGALNSPLHF
TGTGCCAGTAAGGGGGCCTTAAATTCACCCCTCCACTTT
>TRBV2|few|TRBJ2-7|.
CASSFEQGPYEQYF
TGTGCCAGCAGTTTTGAACAGGGTCCGTACGAGCAGTACTTC
>TRBV7-9|few|TRBJ2-3|.
CASRQQRGDTQYF
TGTGCCAGCAGACAACAAAGGGGGGATACGCAGTATTTT
>TRBV7-6|.|TRBJ2-7|.
CASSPRGVYEQYF
TGTGCCAGCAGCCCGAGGGGGGTCTACGAGCAGTACTTC
>TRBV30|few|TRBJ2-7|.
CAWSEKIRPYEQYF
TGTGCCTGGAGTGAGAAGATCCGTCCCTACGAGCAGTACTTC
>TRBV7-9|.|TRBJ2-3|TRBD2
CASRPSGATDTQYF
TGTGCCAGCAGACCCAGCGGGGCCACAGATACGCAGTATTTT
>TRBV20-1|.|TRBJ1-5|TRBD1
CSARTGLSQPQHF
TGCAGTGCTAGGACAGGGCTCAGCCAGCCCCAGCATTTT
>TRBV11-2|many|TRBJ2-2|.
CASSIRGTGELFF
TGTGCCAGCAGCATTCGGGGGACCGGGGAGCTGTTTTTT
>TRBV3-1|.|TRBJ1-1|.
CASSPRDNTEAFF
TGTGCCAGCAGCCCCAGGGATAACACTGAAGCTTTCTTT
>TRBV7-9|.|TRBJ1-5|TRBD1
CASSGGTGHQHF
TGTGCCAGCAGCGGAGGGACAGGCCACCAGCATTTT
>TRBV24-1|many|TRBJ2-3|.
CATSSGIPTDTQYF
TGTGCCACCAGTAGTGGGATTCCGACAGATACGCAGTATTTT
>TRBV19|.|TRBJ2-1|.
CASSSDRGFSYNEQFF
TGTGCCAGTTCATCGGACAGAGGATTCTCCTACAATGAGCAGTTCTTC
>TRBV7-3|few|TRBJ1-1|.
CASSLTRENTEAFF
TGTGCCAGCAGCTTAACGAGGGAGAACACTGAAGCTTTCTTT
>TRBV24-1|many|TRBJ2-3|.
CATSVGTQAGDTQYF
TGTGCCACCAGTGTTGGGACCCAGGCTGGAGATACGCAGTATTTT
>TRBV2|.|TRBJ1-2|TRBD1
CASSEGDRDYGYTF
TGTGCCAGCAGTGAAGGAGACAGGGATTACGGCTACACCTTC
>TRBV10-1|.|TRBJ1-5|TRBD1
CASRGQHLSQPQHF
TGCGCCAGCAGGGGACAGCACCTTTCCCAGCCCCAGCATTTT
>TRBV2|.|TRBJ2-5|TRBD2
CASSELLAGGATQYF
TGTGCCAGCAGTGAACTACTAGCGGGGGGGGCGACCCAGTACTTC
>TRBV10-3|few|TRBJ1-2|TRBD1
CAISRDSLYGYTF
TGTGCCATCAGCCGGGACAGCCTCTATGGCTACACCTTC
>TRBV20-1|once|TRBJ2-3|.
CSASNRGRADTQYF
TGCAGTGCTAGCAACAGGGGGAGGGCAGATACGCAGTATTTT
>TRBV19|.|TRBJ2-2|.
CASSIRTNTGELFF
TGTGCCAGTAGTATAAGGACAAACACCGGGGAGCTGTTTTTT
>TRBV10-1|.|TRBJ2-1|.
CASSKLWGQNRNEQFF
TGCGCCAGCAGCAAGCTTTGGGGCCAAAATCGGAATGAGCAGTTCTTC
>TRBV12-3/TRBV12-4|.|TRBJ2-3|.
CASTGEGTDTQYF
TGTGCCAGCACCGGAGAGGGGACAGATACGCAGTATTTT
>TRBV7-2|few|TRBJ1-1|.
CASSLMGEAFF
TGTGCCAGCAGCTTAATGGGTGAAGCTTTCTTT
>TRBV29-1|.|TRBJ1-2|TRBD1
CSASTGAHYGYTF
TGCAGCGCCTCGACAGGGGCCCACTATGGCTACACCTTC
>TRBV12-3/TRBV12-4|.|TRBJ1-2|.
CASSPGLGYAF
TGTGCCAGCAGTCCTGGACTAGGCTACGCCTTC
>TRBV10-2|.|TRBJ2-7|.
CATQPQTGHEQYF
TGCGCCACCCAGCCCCAGACAGGACACGAGCAGTACTTC
>TRBV11-2|.|TRBJ1-1|.
CASSIRGQNTEAFF
TGTGCCAGCAGCATACGGGGACAGAACACTGAAGCTTTCTTT
>TRBV7-9|.|TRBJ2-3|.
CASSHQANTDTQYF
TGTGCCAGCAGCCATCAGGCGAACACAGATACGCAGTATTTT
>TRBV5-1|.|TRBJ2-1|TRBD2
CASSSGTSGNEQFF
TGCGCCAGCAGTTCCGGGACTAGCGGTAATGAGCAGTTCTTC
>TRBV30|few|TRBJ2-7|.
CAWADSTNEQYF
TGTGCCTGGGCAGACAGCACCAACGAGCAGTACTTC
>TRBV24-1|many|TRBJ2-6|.
CATSDGQNASGANVLTF
TGTGCCACCAGTGATGGACAGAACGCATCTGGGGCCAACGTCCTGACTTTC
>TRBV20-1|few|TRBJ2-3|.
CSARISQGTRRIFTDTQYF
TGCAGTGCTAGGATTTCCCAGGGGACGAGACGAATCTTCACAGATACGCAGTATTTT
>TRBV3-1|few|TRBJ2-3|.
CASSPSLALGIEPYF
TGTGCCAGCAGCCCCTCTCTGGCCCTCGGAATAGAGCCGTATTTT
>TRBV5-1|.|TRBJ1-6|.
CASSLDRSFSPLHF
TGCGCCAGCAGCTTGGACAGGTCTTTTTCACCCCTCCACTTT
>TRBV7-8|many|TRBJ1-1|.
CASSLARARNTEAFF
TGTGCCAGCAGCTTAGCCCGAGCGAGGAACACTGAAGCTTTCTTT
>TRBV30|many|TRBJ1-2|.
CAFQDSSIYGYTF
TGTGCCTTCCAGGACAGCTCCATATACGGCTACACCTTC
>TRBV30|few|TRBJ1-2|.
CAWSVGQSNYGYTF
TGTGCCTGGAGTGTTGGACAGAGTAACTATGGCTACACCTTC
>TRBV19|.|TRBJ1-2|TRBD1
CASRAPGQINYGYTF
TGTGCCAGTAGGGCCCCGGGACAGATAAACTATGGCTACACCTTC
>TRBV2|.|TRBJ1-1|.
CASSGWRGRNTEAFF
TGTGCCAGCAGTGGATGGAGGGGAAGGAACACTGAAGCTTTCTTT
>TRBV3-1|few|TRBJ1-2|.
CASSSLQIDPGGYTF
TGTGCCAGCAGCTCCCTTCAAATTGACCCGGGCGGCTACACCTTC
>TRBV5-1|.|TRBJ1-1|TRBD1
CASSETQGRNTEAFF
TGCGCCAGCAGCGAGACACAGGGGCGGAACACTGAAGCTTTCTTT
>TRBV29-1|.|TRBJ2-1|.
CSVRGFEQFF
TGCAGCGTTAGGGGTTTCGAGCAGTTCTTC
>TRBV12-3/TRBV12-4|.|TRBJ1-5|.
CASSLSGSGQPQHF
TGTGCCAGCAGCTTATCAGGGTCCGGTCAGCCCCAGCATTTT
>TRBV14|.|TRBJ1-1|.
CASSQDSTGVGAVSFF
TGTGCCAGCAGCCAAGATTCCACCGGGGTGGGCGCGGTATCTTTCTTT
>TRBV7-9|.|TRBJ1-5|.
CASSLDQGSNQPQHF
TGTGCCAGCAGCTTAGACCAGGGAAGCAATCAGCCCCAGCATTTT
>TRBV3-1|few|TRBJ2-1|.
CASRSPGSEQFF
TGTGCCAGCAGATCACCGGGCTCTGAGCAGTTCTTC
>TRBV7-6|.|TRBJ1-4|TRBD1
CASSTYGTGREKLFF
TGTGCCAGCAGCACTTACGGGACAGGGCGTGAAAAACTGTTTTTT
>TRBV24-1|.|TRBJ1-2|.
CATSDPPGRNYGYTF
TGTGCCACCAGTGATCCCCCGGGACGGAACTATGGCTACACCTTC
>TRBV20-1|.|TRBJ1-2|.
CSARDPVGGRGYTF
TGCAGTGCTAGAGATCCCGTGGGGGGACGAGGCTACACCTTC
>TRBV5-1|.|TRBJ1-1|.
CASTRGPSNTEAFF
TGCGCCAGCACAAGGGGTCCATCCAACACTGAAGCTTTTTTT